Sequencing of this T cell receptor (beta chain) was carried out in a study of cytomegalovirus exposure and HLA in healthy donors. The PCR had 60 Vbeta and 13 Jbeta primers. Some clones are missing from TCRdb's copy, which holds only in-frame ones; the method was immunoSEQ multiplex PCR. The table records 150,000 to 200,000 clones, over 75% of them present only once. The sample comprised PBMCs. The origin of this receptor is a woman aged 50 to 65 in good health and CMV-seropositive.

CDR3 amino acids: CASSEGRNYGYTF. The CDR3 bases are TGTGCCAGCAGTGAAGGGCGGAACTATGGCTACACCTTC. V is TRBV2 and J is TRBJ1-2; no clear D gene. Germline CDR1 SNHLY, CDR2 FYNNEI. This CDR3 contains 13 residues. The V and J ends lost 1 base and 2 bases respectively, with 5 bases between them. The full variable domain, rest sourced from reference TRBV2 and TRBJ1-2, is EPEVTQTPSHQVTQMGQEVILRCVPISNHLYFYWYRQILGQKVEFLVSFYNNEISEKSEIFDDQFSVERPDGSNFTLKIRSTKLEDSAMYFCASSEGRNYGYTFGSGTRLTVV.